These T cell receptor beta chains were read from a single sample in a study of cytomegalovirus exposure and HLA in healthy donors. The table came from immunoSEQ multiplex PCR; TCRdb's copy has only in-frame clones and leaves some out. The data show 200,000 to 250,000 clones, around four fifths seen once. The sequenced sample was PBMCs. Receptors were obtained from a male donor in good health and CMV-seronegative. CDR3s include the opening cysteine and the closing phenylalanine or tryptophan. D genes are given only for firm matches. Only part of the rows carry a size: once, few, many, or a class if the clone is expanded.

d_call j_call clone_size v_call cdr3_nt cdr3_aa
TRBD2 TRBJ2-5 - TRBV5-1 TGCGCCAGCAGCTTGGCCATGGCGGGAGGGTCAGAGACCCAGTACTTC CASSLAMAGGSETQYF
TRBD1 TRBJ1-2 - TRBV27 TGTGCCAGCACCCCTGGTAGGACAGGAGCCTATGGCTACACCTTC CASTPGRTGAYGYTF
TRBD1 TRBJ1-5 few TRBV5-3 TGTGCCCTCCGGGACAGGGGGCATCAGCCCCAGCATTTT CALRDRGHQPQHF
- TRBJ2-5 - TRBV29-1 TGCAGCGTTGAAGCCCCTACTCGGGAGACCCAGTACTTC CSVEAPTRETQYF
TRBD1 TRBJ2-5 - TRBV29-1 TGCAGCGTGGGGACAGCCCAAGAGACCCAGTACTTC CSVGTAQETQYF
- TRBJ1-1 - TRBV29-1 TGCAGCGTTGAAGATCTCCTGCGGCAGCCGGAAGCTTTCTTT CSVEDLLRQPEAFF
TRBD1 TRBJ1-3 - TRBV2 TGTGCCAGCAGTGACTGGACAGGGGCTGGAAACACCATATATTTT CASSDWTGAGNTIYF
TRBD2 TRBJ2-1 - TRBV9 TGTGCCAGCAGCGCCGGGACTAGCGGGATTAATGAGCAGTTCTTC CASSAGTSGINEQFF
- TRBJ1-3 few TRBV18 TGTGCCAGCTCACCAAATCGGGGCTCTGGAAACACCATATATTTT CASSPNRGSGNTIYF
- TRBJ2-7 - TRBV9 TGTGCCAGTTCCCGCGGAGAAACCTACGAGCAGTACTTC CASSRGETYEQYF
- TRBJ1-3 few TRBV2 TGTGCCAGCAGCAGGGAGGTCAGAAACTCTGGAAACACCATATATTTT CASSREVRNSGNTIYF
TRBD1 TRBJ1-6 - TRBV9 TGTGCCAGCAGCCCCCAGGACAGGGGAAATTCACCCCTCCACTTT CASSPQDRGNSPLHF
TRBD1 TRBJ1-5 - TRBV19 TGTGCCAGTAGCGGACAGGGAGGATTCCCCCAGCATTTT CASSGQGGFPQHF
TRBD1 TRBJ2-7 - TRBV19 TGTGCCAGTAGTCTGACGGATTCGGGACAGAAATACTTC CASSLTDSGQKYF
TRBD1 TRBJ2-7 - TRBV4-1 TGCGCCAGCAGCCTTGGACAGGGGGCAGGTCTCGAGCGGGGATACGAGCAGTACTTC CASSLGQGAGLERGYEQYF
TRBD2 TRBJ2-7 - TRBV2 TGTGCCAGCAGTCTATCTAGCGGGAGGGGACACGAGCAGTACTTC CASSLSSGRGHEQYF
TRBD2 TRBJ2-3 few TRBV5-6 TGTGCCAGCAGCCTCGGGACTAGCGGAGCTAGCACAGATACGCAGTATTTT CASSLGTSGASTDTQYF
TRBD2 TRBJ2-7 - TRBV14 TGTGCCAGCAGCCCTAGCGGGAGTCGTTCCTACGAGCAGTACTTC CASSPSGSRSYEQYF
- TRBJ1-2 - TRBV9 TGTGCCAGCAGATCACTATATGGCTACACCTTC CASRSLYGYTF
TRBD1 TRBJ2-7 - TRBV6-6 TGTGCCAGCAGTTACTCGAGACAGGGCTACGAGCAGTACTTC CASSYSRQGYEQYF
TRBD2 TRBJ2-7 few TRBV4-1 TGCGCCAGCAGCCCCGGAGGGACTAGCGGGGCCTACGAGCAGTACTTC CASSPGGTSGAYEQYF
- TRBJ2-7 - TRBV7-9 TGTGCCAGCAGCTGGGGGGGGCGAGTCTACGAGCAGTACTTC CASSWGGRVYEQYF
TRBD1 TRBJ2-7 - TRBV5-1 TGCGCCAGCAGCATAGGACAGGGGGCGGGCTACGAGCAGTACTTC CASSIGQGAGYEQYF
TRBD1 TRBJ2-7 - TRBV5-8 TGTGCCAGCAGCTTGGGGGACAGCTCCTACGAGCAGTACTTC CASSLGDSSYEQYF
- TRBJ2-1 - TRBV5-4 TGTGCCAGCAGCTTGAGGAGGGGAGCAAACAGGGGCCTCGAGCAGTTCTTC CASSLRRGANRGLEQFF
TRBD2 TRBJ2-3 - TRBV9 TGTGCCAGCAGCGACCCCGCGGGGGGGCTTGGAGATACGCAGTATTTT CASSDPAGGLGDTQYF
- TRBJ1-3 - TRBV7-9 TGTGCCAGCAGCCCCCGGACAGCGTCGACTGGAAACACCATATATTTT CASSPRTASTGNTIYF
- TRBJ1-2 - TRBV7-9 TGTGCCAGCAGCTCCTTCCGGGCGGGGGCGAACTATGGCTACACCTTC CASSSFRAGANYGYTF
- TRBJ1-1 - TRBV6-5 TGTGCCAGCTTCGATCTCAGGGGCGAAGCTTTCTTT CASFDLRGEAFF
- TRBJ2-7 - TRBV18 TGTGCCAGCTCCCGGCAACAGGGAGGAGGTGGCGGGAGTAATTACGAGCAGTACTTC CASSRQQGGGGGSNYEQYF
TRBD2 TRBJ2-3 - TRBV18 TGTGCCAGCTCACCACCGATAAAAATCCGACTAGCGGACACAGATACGCAGTATTTT CASSPPIKIRLADTDTQYF
TRBD2 TRBJ2-5 few TRBV6-5 TGTGCCAGCAGTTCCTTAGCGGGAGGCGTGGAGACCCAGTACTTC CASSSLAGGVETQYF
TRBD2 TRBJ2-1 few TRBV10-3 TGTGCCATCAGTGTAGGACTAGCGGCCTACAATGAGCAGTTCTTC CAISVGLAAYNEQFF
- TRBJ2-1 - TRBV30 TGTGCCTGGAGGGCAGGGGGAGGCTGGTTTATGCATGAACAGTTCTTC CAWRAGGGWFMHEQFF
TRBD2 TRBJ2-1 few TRBV19 TGTGCCAGTAGTATGGAACCCGGGACTAGCGGCGGGCAGTTCTTC CASSMEPGTSGGQFF
- TRBJ2-7 - TRBV7-2 TGTGCCAGCAGCTTAGGGCCAGGGGCCTACGAGCAGTACTTC CASSLGPGAYEQYF
TRBD2 TRBJ2-1 - TRBV19 TGTGCCAGTAATTCACTAGCGGTATACAATGAGCAGTTCTTC CASNSLAVYNEQFF
- TRBJ2-1 - TRBV7-8 TGTGCTAGTACAGGGTACAATGAGCAGTTCTTC CASTGYNEQFF
TRBD2 TRBJ2-6 many TRBV5-4 TGTGCCAGCAGCGGAAGAGGACTAGCGGGCTCTGGGGCCAACGTCCTGACTTTC CASSGRGLAGSGANVLTF
TRBD2 TRBJ2-1 - TRBV7-8 TGTGCCAGCAGCTTGGGGTTAGCGGGAGAGAATGAGCAGTTCTTC CASSLGLAGENEQFF
- TRBJ2-5 - TRBV5-1 TGCGCCAGCAGCTTGGGTGGAGGAGAGCAGTACTTC CASSLGGGEQYF
TRBD1 TRBJ1-1 - TRBV4-1 TGCGCCAGCAGCCAAGCTACCCCATTGTCCGGGACAGGGACTGAAGCTTTCTTT CASSQATPLSGTGTEAFF
- TRBJ1-1 - TRBV5-6 TGTGCCAGCAGTCAGGACACTGAAGCTTTCTTT CASSQDTEAFF
- TRBJ1-1 - TRBV10-3 TGTGCCATCCTTGGACTGAATGGCACTGAAGCTTTCTTT CAILGLNGTEAFF
- TRBJ1-3 - TRBV30 TGTGCCTGGTCGACAGGTCAAACTGGAAACACCATATATTTT CAWSTGQTGNTIYF
TRBD2 TRBJ2-3 - TRBV27 TGTGCCAGCAGTTTATCCCGAAGACTAGCGGGAATCACAGATACGCAGTATTTT CASSLSRRLAGITDTQYF
TRBD2 TRBJ2-5 - TRBV7-6 TGTGCCAGCAGCCTTGTCGCGGGGGTTCACCGAGAGACCCAGTACTTC CASSLVAGVHRETQYF
- TRBJ2-2 - TRBV6-5 TGTGCCAGCAGTTACTCGAGGGCGGGGAGAACCGGGGAGCTGTTTTTT CASSYSRAGRTGELFF
- TRBJ2-1 - TRBV7-8 TGTGCCAGCAGCTTAGATGGGACTTCTTCCTACAATGAGCAGTTCTTC CASSLDGTSSYNEQFF